Detailed here is one T cell receptor beta chain. Its specificity is unknown. The CDR3 covers 15 residues. V gave up 4 bases and J gave up 2 bases, with 14 bases separating them. Germline loops: CDR1 MDHEN, CDR2 SYDVKM. The data were produced by immunoSEQ multiplex PCR, yet TCRdb's version contains in-frame clones alone and is incomplete. The sample yields approximately 5,000 clones, about 63% seen once. This record belongs to a study of CD8 T cell repertoires and HIV-1 epitope variants. Background on the study: Twenty-five autologous and known Gag and Nef epitope variant peptides each stimulated T cells separately. Controls included no peptide, Ebola AY9 epitope, and a CMV, EBV, flu pool. T cells were cultured for less than eleven days with cytokines added on days 3 and 7. Study-wide points: This assay reports beta chains of antigen-expanded cells, not T cell function.

Sequenced sample: cultured CD8+ T cells derived from PBMCs. This clonotype was obtained from a male donor with HIV. The chain carries TRBV28 and TRBJ1-1; the D gene is possibly TRBD1 (6 bases). As DNA, the CDR3 is TGTGCCAGCAGTTACGTAGGACAGACCAACACTGAAGCTTTCTTT. Protein: CASSYVGQTNTEAFF. Filled out from reference TRBV28 and TRBJ1-1, the complete variable domain reads DVKVTQSSRYLVKRTGEKVFLECVQDMDHENMFWYRQDPGLGLRLIYFSYDVKMKEKGDIPEGYSVSREKKERFSLILESASTNQTSMYLCASSYVGQTNTEAFFGQGTRLTVV.